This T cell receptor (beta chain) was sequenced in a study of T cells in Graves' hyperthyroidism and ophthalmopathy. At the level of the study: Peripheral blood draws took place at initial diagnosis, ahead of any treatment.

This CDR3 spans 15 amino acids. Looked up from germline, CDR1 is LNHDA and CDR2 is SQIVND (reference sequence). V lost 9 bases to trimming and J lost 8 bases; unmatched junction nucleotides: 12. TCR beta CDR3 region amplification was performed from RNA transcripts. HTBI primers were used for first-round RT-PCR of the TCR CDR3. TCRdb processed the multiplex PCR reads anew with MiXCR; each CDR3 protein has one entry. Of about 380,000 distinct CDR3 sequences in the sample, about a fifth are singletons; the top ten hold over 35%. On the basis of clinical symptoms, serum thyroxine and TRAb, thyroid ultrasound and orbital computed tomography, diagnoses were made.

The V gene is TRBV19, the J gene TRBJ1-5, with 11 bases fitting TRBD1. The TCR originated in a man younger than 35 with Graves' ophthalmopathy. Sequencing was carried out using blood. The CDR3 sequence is CASNAGTGGSKPQHF. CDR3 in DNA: TGTGCCAGCAACGCCGGGACAGGGGGGAGCAAGCCCCAGCATTTT.